The source of this T cell receptor (beta chain) is a study of T cells after yellow fever vaccination. In the case of this clonotype: No antigen is known for it.

It was through 5'RACE template switching that TCR cDNA was made, with a universal primer site and UMIs added. TCRdb reanalysed the 5' RACE reads using MiXCR and keeps one entry per CDR3 protein. The repertoire includes about 360,000 distinct CDR3 sequences, roughly 6.2% of them detected once, and 15% sits in the top ten. Study-wide points: Most primary-vaccination clones reappeared after the booster (about 97% CD4, 88% CD8).

The V gene's germline CDR1 is LNHDA and CDR2 SQIVND (reference sequence). The CDR3 consists of 17 residues. V dropped 3 bases and J dropped 8; count of bases not matched to a gene: 15. The receptor was derived from a man aged 25 to 45 who received the YFV17D yellow fever vaccine. The sample was PBMCs, taken 5 days after the yellow fever booster vaccination. The rearrangement joins TRBV19 to TRBJ2-1; 8 bases fit TRBD2. The CDR3 region is CASSIKSRPGLVHEQFF. The CDR3, as DNA: TGTGCCAGTAGTATCAAATCTAGGCCGGGACTAGTCCATGAGCAGTTCTTC.